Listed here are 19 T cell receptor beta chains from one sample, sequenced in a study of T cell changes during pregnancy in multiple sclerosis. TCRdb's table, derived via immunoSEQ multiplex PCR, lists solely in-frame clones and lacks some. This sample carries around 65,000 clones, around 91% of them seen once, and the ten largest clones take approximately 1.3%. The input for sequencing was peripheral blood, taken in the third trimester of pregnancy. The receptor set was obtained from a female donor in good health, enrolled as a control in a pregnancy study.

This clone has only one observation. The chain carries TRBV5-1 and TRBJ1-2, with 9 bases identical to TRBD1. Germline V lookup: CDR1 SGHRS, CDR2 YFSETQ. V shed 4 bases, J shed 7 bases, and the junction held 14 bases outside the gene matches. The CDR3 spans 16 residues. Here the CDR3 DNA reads TGCGCCAGCAGCCCCTCCAGGGGACAGGGTCATAGTGGCTACACCTTC. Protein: CASSPSRGQGHSGYTF.

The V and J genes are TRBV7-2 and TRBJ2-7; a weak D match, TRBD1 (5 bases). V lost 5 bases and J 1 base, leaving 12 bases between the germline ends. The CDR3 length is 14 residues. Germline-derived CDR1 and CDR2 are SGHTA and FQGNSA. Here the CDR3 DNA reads TGTGCCAGCAGCCCGGACGCAGGGTCCTACGAGCAGTACTTC. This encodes CASSPDAGSYEQYF.

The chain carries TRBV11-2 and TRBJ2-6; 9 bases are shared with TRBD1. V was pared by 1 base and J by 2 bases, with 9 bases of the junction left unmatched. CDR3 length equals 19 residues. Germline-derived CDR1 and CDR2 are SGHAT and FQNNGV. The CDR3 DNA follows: TGTGCCAGCAGCTTAGCCACAGGGGGCGCGATAGCTGGGGCCAACGTCCTGACTTTC. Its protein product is CASSLATGGAIAGANVLTF. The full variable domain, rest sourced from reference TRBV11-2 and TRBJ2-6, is EAGVAQSPRYKIIEKRQSVAFWCNPISGHATLYWYQQILGQGPKLLIQFQNNGVVDDSQLPKDRFSAERLKGVDSTLKIQPAKLEDSAVYLCASSLATGGAIAGANVLTFGAGSRLTVL.

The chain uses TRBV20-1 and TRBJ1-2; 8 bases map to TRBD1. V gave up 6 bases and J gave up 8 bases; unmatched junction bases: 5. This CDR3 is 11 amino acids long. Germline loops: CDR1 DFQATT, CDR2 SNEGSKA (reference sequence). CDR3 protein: CSAPGGEGYTF. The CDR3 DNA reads TGCAGTGCCCCAGGGGGCGAGGGCTACACCTTC.

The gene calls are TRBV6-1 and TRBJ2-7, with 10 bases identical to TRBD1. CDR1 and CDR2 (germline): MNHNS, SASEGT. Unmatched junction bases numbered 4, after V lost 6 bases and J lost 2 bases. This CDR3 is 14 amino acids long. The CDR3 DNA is TGTGCCAGCAGAGGCGGGACAGGGGCCTACGAGCAGTACTTC. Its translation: CASRGGTGAYEQYF.

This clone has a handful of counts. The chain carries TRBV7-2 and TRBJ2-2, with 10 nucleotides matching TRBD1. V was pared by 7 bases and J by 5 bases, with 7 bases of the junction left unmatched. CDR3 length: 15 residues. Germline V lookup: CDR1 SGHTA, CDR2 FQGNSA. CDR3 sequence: CASKSGTGVTGELFF. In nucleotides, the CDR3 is TGTGCCAGCAAGTCCGGGACAGGGGTAACCGGGGAGCTGTTTTTT.

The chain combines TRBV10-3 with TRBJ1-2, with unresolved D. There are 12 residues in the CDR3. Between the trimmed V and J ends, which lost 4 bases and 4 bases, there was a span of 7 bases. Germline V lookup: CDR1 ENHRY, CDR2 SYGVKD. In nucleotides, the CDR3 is TGTGCCATCAGTGTGGAGGGCTATGGCTACACCTTC. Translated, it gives CAISVEGYGYTF.

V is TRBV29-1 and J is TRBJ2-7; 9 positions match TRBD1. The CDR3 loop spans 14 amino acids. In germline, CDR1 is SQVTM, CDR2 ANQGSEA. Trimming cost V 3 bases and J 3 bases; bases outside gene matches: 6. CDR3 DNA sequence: TGCAGCGTTGATCCGGGACAGGGTGGCTACGAGCAGTACTTC. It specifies CSVDPGQGGYEQYF.

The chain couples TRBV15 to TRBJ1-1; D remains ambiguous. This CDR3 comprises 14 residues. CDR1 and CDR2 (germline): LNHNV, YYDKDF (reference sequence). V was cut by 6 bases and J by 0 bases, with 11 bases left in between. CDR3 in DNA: TGTGCCACCAGACCCTCAACACTGAACACTGAAGCTTTCTTT. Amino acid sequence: CATRPSTLNTEAFF.

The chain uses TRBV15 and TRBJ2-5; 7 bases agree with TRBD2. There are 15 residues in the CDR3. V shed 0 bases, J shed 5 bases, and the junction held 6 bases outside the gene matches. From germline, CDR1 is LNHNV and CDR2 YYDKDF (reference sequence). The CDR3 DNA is TGTGCCACCAGCAGAGACAACCCCGGGAGGGAGACCCAGTACTTC. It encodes CATSRDNPGRETQYF.

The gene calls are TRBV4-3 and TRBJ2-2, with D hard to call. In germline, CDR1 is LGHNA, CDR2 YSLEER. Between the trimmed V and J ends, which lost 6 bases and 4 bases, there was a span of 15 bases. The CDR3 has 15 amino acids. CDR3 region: CASSSAQFLTGELFF. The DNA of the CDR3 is TGCGCCAGCAGTTCTGCGCAATTTCTCACCGGGGAGCTGTTTTTT.

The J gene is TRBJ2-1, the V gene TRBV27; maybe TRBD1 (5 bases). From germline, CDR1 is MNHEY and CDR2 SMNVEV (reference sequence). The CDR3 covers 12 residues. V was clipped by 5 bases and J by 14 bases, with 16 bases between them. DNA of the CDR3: TGTGCCAGCAGTCCCACCCAGGGAAAGGAGTTCTTC. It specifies CASSPTQGKEFF.

CDR3 bases: TGTGCCAGCAGCTTAAGCGAAACCTATGGCTACACCTTC. Translated, it gives CASSLSETYGYTF. The rearrangement links TRBV7-8 to TRBJ1-2; D remains unclear. Germline V gives CDR1 SGHVS, CDR2 FQNEAQ. V was pared by 2 bases and J by 4 bases, with 8 bases between. This CDR3 contains 13 residues.

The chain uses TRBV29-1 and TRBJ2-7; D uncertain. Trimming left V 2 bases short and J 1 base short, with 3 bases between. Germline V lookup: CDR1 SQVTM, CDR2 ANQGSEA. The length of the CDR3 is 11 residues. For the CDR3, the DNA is TGCAGCGTTGAACAGTCCTACGAGCAGTACTTC. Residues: CSVEQSYEQYF.

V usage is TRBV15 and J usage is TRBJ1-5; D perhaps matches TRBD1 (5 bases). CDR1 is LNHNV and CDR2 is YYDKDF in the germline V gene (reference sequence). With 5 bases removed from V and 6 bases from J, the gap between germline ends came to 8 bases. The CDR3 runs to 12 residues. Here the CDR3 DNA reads TGTGCCACCAGCCAGGGAAGTCAGCCCCAGCATTTT. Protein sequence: CATSQGSQPQHF.

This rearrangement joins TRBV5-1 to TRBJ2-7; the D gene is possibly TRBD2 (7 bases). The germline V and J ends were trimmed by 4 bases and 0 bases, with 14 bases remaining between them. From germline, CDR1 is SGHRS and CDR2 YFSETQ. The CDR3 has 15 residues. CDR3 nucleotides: TGCGCCAGCAGCCCCGGGGGGCCCAACTCCTACGAGCAGTACTTC. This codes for CASSPGGPNSYEQYF.

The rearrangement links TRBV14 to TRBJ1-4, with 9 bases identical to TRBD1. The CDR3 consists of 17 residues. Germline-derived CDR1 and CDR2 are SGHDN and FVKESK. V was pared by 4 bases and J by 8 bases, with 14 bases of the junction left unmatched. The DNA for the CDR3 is TGTGCCAGCAGCCCGCTTGCGGGGGACAGGGCTGGGGAAAAACTGTTTTTT. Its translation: CASSPLAGDRAGEKLFF.

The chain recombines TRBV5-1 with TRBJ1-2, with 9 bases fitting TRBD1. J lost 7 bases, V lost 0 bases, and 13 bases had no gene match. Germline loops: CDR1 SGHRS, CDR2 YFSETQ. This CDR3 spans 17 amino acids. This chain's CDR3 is CASSLVGQGLVVGGYTF. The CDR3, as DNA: TGCGCCAGCAGCTTGGTGGGACAGGGCCTGGTGGTAGGTGGCTACACCTTC.

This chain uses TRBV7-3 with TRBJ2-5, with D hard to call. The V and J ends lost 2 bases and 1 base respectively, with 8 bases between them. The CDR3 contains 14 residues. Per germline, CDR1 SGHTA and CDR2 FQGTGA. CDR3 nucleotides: TGTGCCAGCAGCTTACGAGCAGGCCAAGAGACCCAGTACTTC. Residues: CASSLRAGQETQYF. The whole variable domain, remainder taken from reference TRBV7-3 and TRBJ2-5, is GAGVSQTPSNKVTEKGKYVELRCDPISGHTALYWYRQSLGQGPEFLIYFQGTGAADDSGLPNDRFFAVRPEGSVSTLKIQRTERGDSAVYLCASSLRAGQETQYFGPGTRLLVL.